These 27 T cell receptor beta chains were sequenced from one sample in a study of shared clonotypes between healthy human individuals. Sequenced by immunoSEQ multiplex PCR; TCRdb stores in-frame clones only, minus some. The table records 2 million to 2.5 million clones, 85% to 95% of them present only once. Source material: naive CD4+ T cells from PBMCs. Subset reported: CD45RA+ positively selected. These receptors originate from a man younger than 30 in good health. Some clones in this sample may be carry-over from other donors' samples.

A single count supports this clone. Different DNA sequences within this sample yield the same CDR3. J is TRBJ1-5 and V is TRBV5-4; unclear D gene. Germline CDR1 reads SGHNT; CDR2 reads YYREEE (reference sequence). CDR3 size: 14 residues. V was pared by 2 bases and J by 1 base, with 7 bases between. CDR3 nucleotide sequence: TGTGCCAGCAGCTTATCGGGCAGCAATCAGCCCCAGCATTTT. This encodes CASSLSGSNQPQHF.

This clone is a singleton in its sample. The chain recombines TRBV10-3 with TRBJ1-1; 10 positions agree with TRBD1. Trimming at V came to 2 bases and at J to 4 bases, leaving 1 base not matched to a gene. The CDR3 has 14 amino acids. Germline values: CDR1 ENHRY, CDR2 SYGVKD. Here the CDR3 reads CAISEGTGATEAFF. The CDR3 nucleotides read TGTGCCATCAGTGAGGGGACAGGGGCCACTGAAGCTTTCTTT.

For the CDR3, the DNA is TGCGCCAGCAGCTTGGATCCACCTGGGTCCTACAATGAGCAGTTCTTC. It is translated as CASSLDPPGSYNEQFF. V is TRBV5-1 and J is TRBJ2-1; D unclear. The germline gives CDR1 SGHRS, CDR2 YFSETQ. V lost 0 bases and J lost 1, with 11 bases in between. This CDR3 spans 16 amino acids.

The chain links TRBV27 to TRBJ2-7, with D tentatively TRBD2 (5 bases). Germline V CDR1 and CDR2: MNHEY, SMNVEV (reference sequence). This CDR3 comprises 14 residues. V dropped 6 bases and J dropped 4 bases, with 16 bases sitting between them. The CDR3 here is CASSQGRWEYEQYF. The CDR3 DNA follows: TGTGCCAGCAGCCAAGGACGGTGGGAGTACGAGCAGTACTTC.

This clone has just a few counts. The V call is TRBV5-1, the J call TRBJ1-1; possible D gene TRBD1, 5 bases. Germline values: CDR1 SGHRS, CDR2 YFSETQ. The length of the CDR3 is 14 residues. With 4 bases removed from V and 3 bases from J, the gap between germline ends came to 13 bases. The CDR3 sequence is CASSRKGPDTEAFF. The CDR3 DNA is TGCGCCAGCAGCCGTAAGGGGCCGGACACTGAAGCTTTCTTT.

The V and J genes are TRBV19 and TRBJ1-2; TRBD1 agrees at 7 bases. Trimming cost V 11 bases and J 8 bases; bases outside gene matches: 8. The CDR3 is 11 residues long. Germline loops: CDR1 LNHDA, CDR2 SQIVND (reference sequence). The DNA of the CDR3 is TGTGCCGTAGGCAGGGGGAACGGCTACACCTTC. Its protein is CAVGRGNGYTF.

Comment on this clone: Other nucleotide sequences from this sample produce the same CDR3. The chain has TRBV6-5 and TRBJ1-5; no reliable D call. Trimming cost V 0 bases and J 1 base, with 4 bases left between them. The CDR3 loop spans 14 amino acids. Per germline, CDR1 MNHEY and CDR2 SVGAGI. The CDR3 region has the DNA TGTGCCAGCAGTTACTCGCCGAGCAATCAGCCCCAGCATTTT. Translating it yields CASSYSPSNQPQHF.

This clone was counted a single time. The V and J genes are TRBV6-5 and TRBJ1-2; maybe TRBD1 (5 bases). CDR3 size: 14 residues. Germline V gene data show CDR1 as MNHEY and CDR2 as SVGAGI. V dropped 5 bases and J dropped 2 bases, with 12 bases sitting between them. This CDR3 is CASSTATGNYGYTF. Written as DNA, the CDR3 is TGTGCCAGCAGTACCGCCACAGGCAACTATGGCTACACCTTC.

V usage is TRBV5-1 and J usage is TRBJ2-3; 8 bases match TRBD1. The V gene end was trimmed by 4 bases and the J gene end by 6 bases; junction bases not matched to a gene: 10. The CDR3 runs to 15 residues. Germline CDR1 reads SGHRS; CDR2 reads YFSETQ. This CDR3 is CASSTTGGPPDTQYF. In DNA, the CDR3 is TGCGCCAGCAGCACAACAGGGGGACCCCCGGATACGCAGTATTTT.

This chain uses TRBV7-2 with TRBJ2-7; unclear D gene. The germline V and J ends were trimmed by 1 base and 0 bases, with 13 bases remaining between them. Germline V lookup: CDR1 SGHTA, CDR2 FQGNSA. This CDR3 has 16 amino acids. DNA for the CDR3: TGTGCCAGCAGCTTAGTAGGCGGAGATCTCTCCTACGAGCAGTACTTC. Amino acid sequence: CASSLVGGDLSYEQYF.

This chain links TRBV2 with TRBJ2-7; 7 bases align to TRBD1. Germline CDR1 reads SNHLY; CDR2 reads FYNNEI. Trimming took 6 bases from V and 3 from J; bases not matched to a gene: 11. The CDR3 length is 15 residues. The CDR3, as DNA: TGTGCCAGCAGAATAGACAGGGAACTTTTCTACGAGCAGTACTTC. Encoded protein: CASRIDRELFYEQYF.

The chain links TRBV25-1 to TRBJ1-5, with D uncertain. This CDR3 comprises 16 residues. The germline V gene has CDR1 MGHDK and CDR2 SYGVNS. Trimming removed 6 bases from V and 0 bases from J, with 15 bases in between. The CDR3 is CASSSGSIYSNQPQHF. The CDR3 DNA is TGTGCCAGCAGCTCCGGGTCAATATATAGCAATCAGCCCCAGCATTTT.

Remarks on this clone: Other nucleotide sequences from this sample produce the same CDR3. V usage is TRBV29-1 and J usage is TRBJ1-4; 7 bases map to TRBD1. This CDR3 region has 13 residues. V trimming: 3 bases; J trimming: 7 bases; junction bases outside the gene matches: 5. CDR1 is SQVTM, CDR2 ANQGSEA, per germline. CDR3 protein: CSVERQGGEKLFF. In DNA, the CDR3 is TGCAGCGTTGAGCGGCAGGGGGGTGAAAAACTGTTTTTT.

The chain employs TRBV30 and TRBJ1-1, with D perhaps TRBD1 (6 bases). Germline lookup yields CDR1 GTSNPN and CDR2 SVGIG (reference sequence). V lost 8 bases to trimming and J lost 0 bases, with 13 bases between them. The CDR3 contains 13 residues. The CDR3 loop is CARNREMNTEAFF. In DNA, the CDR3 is TGTGCCCGCAACAGGGAAATGAACACTGAAGCTTTCTTT.

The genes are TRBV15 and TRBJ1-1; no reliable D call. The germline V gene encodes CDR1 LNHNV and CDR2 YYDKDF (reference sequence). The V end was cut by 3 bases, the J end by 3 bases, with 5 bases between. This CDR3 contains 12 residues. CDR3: CATSRAYTEAFF. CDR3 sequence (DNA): TGTGCCACCAGCAGGGCATACACTGAAGCTTTCTTT. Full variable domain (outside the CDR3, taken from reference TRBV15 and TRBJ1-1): DAMVIQNPRYQVTQFGKPVTLSCSQTLNHNVMYWYQQKSSQAPKLLFHYYDKDFNNEADTPDNFQSRRPNTSFCFLDIRSPGLGDTAMYLCATSRAYTEAFFGQGTRLTVV.

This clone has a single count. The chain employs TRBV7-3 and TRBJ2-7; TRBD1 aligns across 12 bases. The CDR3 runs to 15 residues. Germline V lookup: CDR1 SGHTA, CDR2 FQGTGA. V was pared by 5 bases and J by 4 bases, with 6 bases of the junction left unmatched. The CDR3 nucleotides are TGTGCCAGCAGCATTTCGGGACAGGGGGCGTACGAGCAGTACTTC. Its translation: CASSISGQGAYEQYF.

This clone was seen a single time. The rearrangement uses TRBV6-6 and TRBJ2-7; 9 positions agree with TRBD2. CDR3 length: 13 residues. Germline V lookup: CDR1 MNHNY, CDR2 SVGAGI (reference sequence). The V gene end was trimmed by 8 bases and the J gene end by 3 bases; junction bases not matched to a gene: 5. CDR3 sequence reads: CASRLAAIYEQYF. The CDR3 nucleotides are TGTGCCAGCCGACTAGCGGCAATCTACGAGCAGTACTTC.

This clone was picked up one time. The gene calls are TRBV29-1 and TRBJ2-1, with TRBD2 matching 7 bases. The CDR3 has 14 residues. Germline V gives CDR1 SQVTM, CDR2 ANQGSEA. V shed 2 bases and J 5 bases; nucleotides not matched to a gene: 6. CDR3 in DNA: TGCAGCGTTGAATTCCAGCGGGGCAACAATGAGCAGTTCTTC. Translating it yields CSVEFQRGNNEQFF.

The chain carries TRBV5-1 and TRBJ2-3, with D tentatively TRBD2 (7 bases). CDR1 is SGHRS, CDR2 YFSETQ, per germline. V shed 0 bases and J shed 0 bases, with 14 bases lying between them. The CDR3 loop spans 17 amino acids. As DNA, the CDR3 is TGCGCCAGCAGCTTGGGGCCACGGGGGGCCAGCACAGATACGCAGTATTTT. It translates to CASSLGPRGASTDTQYF.

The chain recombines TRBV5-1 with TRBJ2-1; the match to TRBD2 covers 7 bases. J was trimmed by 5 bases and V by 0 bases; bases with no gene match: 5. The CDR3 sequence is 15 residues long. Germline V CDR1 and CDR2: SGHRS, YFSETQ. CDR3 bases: TGCGCCAGCAGCTTGGGGGCTAGCGGCCACAATGAGCAGTTCTTC. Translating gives CASSLGASGHNEQFF. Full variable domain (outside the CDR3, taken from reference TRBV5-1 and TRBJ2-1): KAGVTQTPRYLIKTRGQQVTLSCSPISGHRSVSWYQQTPGQGLQFLFEYFSETQRNKGNFPGRFSGRQFSNSRSEMNVSTLELGDSALYLCASSLGASGHNEQFFGPGTRLTVL.

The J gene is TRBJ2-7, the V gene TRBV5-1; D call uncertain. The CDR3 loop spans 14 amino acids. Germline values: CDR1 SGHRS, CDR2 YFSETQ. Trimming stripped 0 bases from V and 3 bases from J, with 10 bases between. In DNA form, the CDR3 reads TGCGCCAGCAGCTTGGTTGCGCTGGGCTACGAGCAGTACTTC. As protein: CASSLVALGYEQYF. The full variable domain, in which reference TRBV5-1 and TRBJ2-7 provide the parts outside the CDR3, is KAGVTQTPRYLIKTRGQQVTLSCSPISGHRSVSWYQQTPGQGLQFLFEYFSETQRNKGNFPGRFSGRQFSNSRSEMNVSTLELGDSALYLCASSLVALGYEQYFGPGTRLTVT.

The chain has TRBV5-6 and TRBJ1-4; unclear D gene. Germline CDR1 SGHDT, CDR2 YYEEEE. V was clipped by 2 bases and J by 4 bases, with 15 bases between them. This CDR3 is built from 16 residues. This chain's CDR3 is CASSFRLSGFNEKLFF. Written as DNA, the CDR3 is TGTGCCAGCAGCTTCCGACTTTCCGGGTTTAATGAAAAACTGTTTTTT.

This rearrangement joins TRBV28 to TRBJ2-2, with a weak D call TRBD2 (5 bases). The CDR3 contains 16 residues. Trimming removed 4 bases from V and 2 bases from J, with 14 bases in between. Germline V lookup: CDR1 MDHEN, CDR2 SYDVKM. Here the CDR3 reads CASSSGAVLNTGELFF. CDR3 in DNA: TGTGCCAGCAGTTCCGGAGCGGTCCTAAACACCGGGGAGCTGTTTTTT.

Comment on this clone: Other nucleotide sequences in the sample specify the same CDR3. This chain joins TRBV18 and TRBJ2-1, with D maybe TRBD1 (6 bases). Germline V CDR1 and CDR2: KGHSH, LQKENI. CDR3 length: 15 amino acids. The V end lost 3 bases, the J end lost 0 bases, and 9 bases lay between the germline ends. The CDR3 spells CASSPGQSSYNEQFF. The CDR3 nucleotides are TGTGCCAGCTCACCCGGACAGAGCTCCTACAATGAGCAGTTCTTC.

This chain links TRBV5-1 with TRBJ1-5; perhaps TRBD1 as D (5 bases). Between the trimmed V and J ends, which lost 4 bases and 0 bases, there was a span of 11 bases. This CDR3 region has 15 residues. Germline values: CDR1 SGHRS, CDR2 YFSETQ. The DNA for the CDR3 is TGCGCCAGCAGCCCGGGACCGCCTAGCAATCAGCCCCAGCATTTT. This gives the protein CASSPGPPSNQPQHF.

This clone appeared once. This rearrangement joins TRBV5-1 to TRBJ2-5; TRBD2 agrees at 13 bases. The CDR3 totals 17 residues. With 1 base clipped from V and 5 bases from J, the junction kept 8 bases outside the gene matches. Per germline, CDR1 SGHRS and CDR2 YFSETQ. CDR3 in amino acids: CASSLRGGLAGVETQYF. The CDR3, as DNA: TGCGCCAGCAGCTTGAGAGGCGGACTAGCGGGAGTGGAGACCCAGTACTTC.

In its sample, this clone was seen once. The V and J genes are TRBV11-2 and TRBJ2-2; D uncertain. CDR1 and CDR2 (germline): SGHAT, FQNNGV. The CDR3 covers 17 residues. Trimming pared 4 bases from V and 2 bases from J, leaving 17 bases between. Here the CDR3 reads CASSSRVGRGNTGELFF. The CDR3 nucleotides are TGTGCCAGCAGCTCTAGGGTTGGTCGAGGCAACACCGGGGAGCTGTTTTTT.